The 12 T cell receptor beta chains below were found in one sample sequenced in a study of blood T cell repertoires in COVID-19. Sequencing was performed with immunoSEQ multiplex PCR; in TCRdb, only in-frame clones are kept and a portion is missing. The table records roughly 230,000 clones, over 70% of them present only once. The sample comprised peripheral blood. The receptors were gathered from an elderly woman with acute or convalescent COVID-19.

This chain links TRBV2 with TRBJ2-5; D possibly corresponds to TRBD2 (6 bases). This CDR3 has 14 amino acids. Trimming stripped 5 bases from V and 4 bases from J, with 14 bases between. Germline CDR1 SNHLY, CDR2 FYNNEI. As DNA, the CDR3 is TGTGCCAGCAGTCCCCGCCAGGGAGGAGAGACCCAGTACTTC. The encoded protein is CASSPRQGGETQYF.

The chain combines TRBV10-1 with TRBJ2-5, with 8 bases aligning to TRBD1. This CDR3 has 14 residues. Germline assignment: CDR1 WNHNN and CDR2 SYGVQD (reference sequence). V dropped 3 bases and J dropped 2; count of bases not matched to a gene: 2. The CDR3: CASSEGQGQETQYF. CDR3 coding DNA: TGCGCCAGCAGTGAAGGACAGGGACAAGAGACCCAGTACTTC.

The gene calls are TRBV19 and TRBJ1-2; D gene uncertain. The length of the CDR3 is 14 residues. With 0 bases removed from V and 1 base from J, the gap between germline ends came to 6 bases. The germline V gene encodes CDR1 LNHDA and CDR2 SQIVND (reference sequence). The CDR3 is CASSIDRNNYGYTF. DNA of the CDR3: TGTGCCAGTAGTATAGACAGGAATAACTATGGCTACACCTTC. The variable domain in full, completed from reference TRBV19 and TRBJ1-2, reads DGGITQSPKYLFRKEGQNVTLSCEQNLNHDAMYWYRQDPGQGLRLIYYSQIVNDFQKGDIAEGYSVSREKKESFPLTVTSAQKNPTAFYLCASSIDRNNYGYTFGSGTRLTVV.

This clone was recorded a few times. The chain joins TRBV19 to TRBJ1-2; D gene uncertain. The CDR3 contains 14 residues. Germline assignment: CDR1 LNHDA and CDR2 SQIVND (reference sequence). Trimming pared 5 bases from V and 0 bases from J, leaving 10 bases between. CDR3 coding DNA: TGTGCCAGTAGTTTCGGTCGCGCTAACTATGGCTACACCTTC. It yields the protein CASSFGRANYGYTF.

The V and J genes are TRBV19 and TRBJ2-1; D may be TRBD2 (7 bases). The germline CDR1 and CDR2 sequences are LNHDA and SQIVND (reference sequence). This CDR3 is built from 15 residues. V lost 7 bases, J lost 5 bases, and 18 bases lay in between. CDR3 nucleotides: TGTGCCAGTAACGAAAGGCGGGGGCTCAACAATGAGCAGTTCTTC. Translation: CASNERRGLNNEQFF. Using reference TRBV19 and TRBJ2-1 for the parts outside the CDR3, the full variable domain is DGGITQSPKYLFRKEGQNVTLSCEQNLNHDAMYWYRQDPGQGLRLIYYSQIVNDFQKGDIAEGYSVSREKKESFPLTVTSAQKNPTAFYLCASNERRGLNNEQFFGPGTRLTVL.

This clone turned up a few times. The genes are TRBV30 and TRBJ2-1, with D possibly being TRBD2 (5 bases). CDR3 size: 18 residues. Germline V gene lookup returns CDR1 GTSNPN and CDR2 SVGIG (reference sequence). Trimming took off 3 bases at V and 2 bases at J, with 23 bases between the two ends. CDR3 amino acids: CAWSNNVLGLRPYNEQFF. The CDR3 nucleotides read TGTGCCTGGAGCAACAACGTACTAGGTCTAAGACCCTACAATGAGCAGTTCTTC.

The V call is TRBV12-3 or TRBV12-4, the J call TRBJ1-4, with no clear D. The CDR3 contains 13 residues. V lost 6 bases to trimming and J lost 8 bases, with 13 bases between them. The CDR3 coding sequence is TGTGCCAGCAGAAAACGGGAGAGCGAAAAACTGTTTTTT. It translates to CASRKRESEKLFF.

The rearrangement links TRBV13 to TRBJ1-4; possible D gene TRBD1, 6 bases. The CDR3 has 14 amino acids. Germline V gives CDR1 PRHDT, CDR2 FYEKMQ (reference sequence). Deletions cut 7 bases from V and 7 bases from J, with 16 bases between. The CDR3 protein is CASTPRGGGEKLFF. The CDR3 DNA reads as TGTGCCAGCACCCCACGGGGGGGCGGTGAAAAACTGTTTTTT. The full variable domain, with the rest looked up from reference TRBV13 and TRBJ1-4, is AAGVIQSPRHLIKEKRETATLKCYPIPRHDTVYWYQQGPGQDPQFLISFYEKMQSDKGSIPDRFSAQQFSDYHSELNMSSLELGDSALYFCASTPRGGGEKLFFGSGTQLSVL.

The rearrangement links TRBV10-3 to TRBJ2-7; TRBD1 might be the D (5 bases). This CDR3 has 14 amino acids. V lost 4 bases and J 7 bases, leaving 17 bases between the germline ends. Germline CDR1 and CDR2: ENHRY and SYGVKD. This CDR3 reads CAISAQGWNNEQYF. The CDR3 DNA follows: TGTGCCATCAGTGCTCAGGGTTGGAATAATGAGCAGTACTTC.

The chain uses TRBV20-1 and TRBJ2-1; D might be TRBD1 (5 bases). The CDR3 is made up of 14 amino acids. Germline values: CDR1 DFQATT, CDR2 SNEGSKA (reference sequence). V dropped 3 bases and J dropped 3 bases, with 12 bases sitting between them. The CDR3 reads CSASSQGLYNEQFF. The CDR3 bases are TGCAGTGCTAGTTCTCAGGGCCTCTACAATGAGCAGTTCTTC.

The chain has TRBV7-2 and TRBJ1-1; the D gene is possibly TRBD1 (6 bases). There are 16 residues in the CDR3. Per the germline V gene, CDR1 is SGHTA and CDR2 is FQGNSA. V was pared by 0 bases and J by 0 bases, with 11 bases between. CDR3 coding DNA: TGTGCCAGCAGCTTAGCAAGCCCAGGGGTGAACACTGAAGCTTTCTTT. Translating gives CASSLASPGVNTEAFF.

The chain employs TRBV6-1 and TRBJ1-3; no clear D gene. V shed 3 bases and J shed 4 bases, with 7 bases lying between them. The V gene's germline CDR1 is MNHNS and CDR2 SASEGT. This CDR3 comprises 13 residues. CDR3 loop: CASSEAQGNTIYF. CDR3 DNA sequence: TGTGCCAGCAGTGAGGCCCAGGGAAACACCATATATTTT.